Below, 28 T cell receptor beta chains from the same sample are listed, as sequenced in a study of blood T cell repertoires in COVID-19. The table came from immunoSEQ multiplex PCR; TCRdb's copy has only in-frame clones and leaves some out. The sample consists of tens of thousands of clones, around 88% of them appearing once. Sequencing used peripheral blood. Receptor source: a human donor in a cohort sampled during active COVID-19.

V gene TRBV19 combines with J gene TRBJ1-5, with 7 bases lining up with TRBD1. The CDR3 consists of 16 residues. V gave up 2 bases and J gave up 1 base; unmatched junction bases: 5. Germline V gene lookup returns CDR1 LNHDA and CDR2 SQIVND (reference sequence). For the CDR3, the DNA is TGTGCCAGTAGTATACCCATAGGGGGCAGCAATCAGCCCCAGCATTTT. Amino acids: CASSIPIGGSNQPQHF.

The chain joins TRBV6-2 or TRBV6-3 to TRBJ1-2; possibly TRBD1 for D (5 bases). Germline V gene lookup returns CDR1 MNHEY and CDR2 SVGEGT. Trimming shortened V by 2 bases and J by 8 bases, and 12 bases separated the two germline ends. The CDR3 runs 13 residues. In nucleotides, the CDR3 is TGTGCCAGCAGTTACCACCAGGGCTTGGGCTACACCTTC. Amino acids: CASSYHQGLGYTF.

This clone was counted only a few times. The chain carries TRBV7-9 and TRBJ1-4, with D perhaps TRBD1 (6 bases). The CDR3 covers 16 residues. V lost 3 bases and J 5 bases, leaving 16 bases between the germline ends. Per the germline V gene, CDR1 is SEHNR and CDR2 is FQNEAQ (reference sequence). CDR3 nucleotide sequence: TGTGCCAGCAGCTTCGGAGGACGGGGGGGCAATGAAAAACTGTTTTTT. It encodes CASSFGGRGGNEKLFF.

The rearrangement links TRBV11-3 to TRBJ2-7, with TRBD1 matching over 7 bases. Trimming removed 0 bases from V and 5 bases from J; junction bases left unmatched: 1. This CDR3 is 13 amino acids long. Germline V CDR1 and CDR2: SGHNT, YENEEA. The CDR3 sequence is CASSLEQGNEQYF. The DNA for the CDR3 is TGTGCCAGCAGCTTAGAACAGGGGAACGAGCAGTACTTC.

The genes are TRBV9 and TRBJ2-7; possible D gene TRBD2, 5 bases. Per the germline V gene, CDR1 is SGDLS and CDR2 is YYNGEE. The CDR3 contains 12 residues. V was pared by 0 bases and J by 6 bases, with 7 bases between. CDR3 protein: CASSVVEGEQYF. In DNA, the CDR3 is TGTGCCAGCAGCGTAGTAGAGGGCGAGCAGTACTTC.

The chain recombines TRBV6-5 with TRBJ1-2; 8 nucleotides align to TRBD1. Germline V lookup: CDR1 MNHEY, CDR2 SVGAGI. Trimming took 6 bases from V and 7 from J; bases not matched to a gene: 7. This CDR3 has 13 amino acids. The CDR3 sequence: CASRTGTGSGYTF. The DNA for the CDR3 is TGTGCCAGCAGGACGGGGACAGGTAGTGGCTACACCTTC.

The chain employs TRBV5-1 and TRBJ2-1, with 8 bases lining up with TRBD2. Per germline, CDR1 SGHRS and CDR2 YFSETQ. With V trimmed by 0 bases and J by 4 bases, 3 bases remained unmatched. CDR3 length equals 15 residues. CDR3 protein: CASSLGGGQYNEQFF. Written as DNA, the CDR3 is TGCGCCAGCAGCTTGGGCGGGGGGCAGTACAATGAGCAGTTCTTC.

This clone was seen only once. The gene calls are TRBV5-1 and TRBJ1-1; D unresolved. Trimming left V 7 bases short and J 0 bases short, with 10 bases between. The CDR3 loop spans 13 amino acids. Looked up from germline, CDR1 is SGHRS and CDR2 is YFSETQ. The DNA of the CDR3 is TGCGCCAGCCGAGGCGGGTTGAACACTGAAGCTTTCTTT. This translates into CASRGGLNTEAFF.

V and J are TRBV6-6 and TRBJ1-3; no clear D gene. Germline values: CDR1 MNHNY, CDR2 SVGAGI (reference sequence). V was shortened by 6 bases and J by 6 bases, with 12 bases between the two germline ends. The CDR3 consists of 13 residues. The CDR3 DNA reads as TGTGCCAGCAGAACGGGGTCCTCAAACACCATATATTTT. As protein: CASRTGSSNTIYF.

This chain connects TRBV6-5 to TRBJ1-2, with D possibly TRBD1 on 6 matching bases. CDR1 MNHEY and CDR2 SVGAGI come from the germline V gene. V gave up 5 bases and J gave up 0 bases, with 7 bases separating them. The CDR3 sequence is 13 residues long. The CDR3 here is CASSRTANYGYTF. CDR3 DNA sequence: TGTGCCAGCAGTAGGACAGCTAACTATGGCTACACCTTC.

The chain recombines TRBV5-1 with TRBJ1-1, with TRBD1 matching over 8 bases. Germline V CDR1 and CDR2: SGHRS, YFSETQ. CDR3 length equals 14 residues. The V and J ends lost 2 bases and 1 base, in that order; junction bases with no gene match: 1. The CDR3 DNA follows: TGCGCCAGCAGCTTACAGGGGGGGAACACTGAAGCTTTCTTT. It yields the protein CASSLQGGNTEAFF. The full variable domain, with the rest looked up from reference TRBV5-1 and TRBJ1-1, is KAGVTQTPRYLIKTRGQQVTLSCSPISGHRSVSWYQQTPGQGLQFLFEYFSETQRNKGNFPGRFSGRQFSNSRSEMNVSTLELGDSALYLCASSLQGGNTEAFFGQGTRLTVV.

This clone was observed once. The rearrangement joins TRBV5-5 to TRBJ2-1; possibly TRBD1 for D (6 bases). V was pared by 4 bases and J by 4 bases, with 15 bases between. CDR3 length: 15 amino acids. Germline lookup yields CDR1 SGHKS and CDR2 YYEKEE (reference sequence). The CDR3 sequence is CASSHSMDSYNEQFF. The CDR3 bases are TGTGCCAGCAGCCATTCCATGGACAGTTACAATGAGCAGTTCTTC. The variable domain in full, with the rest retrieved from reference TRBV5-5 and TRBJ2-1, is DAGVTQSPTHLIKTRGQQVTLRCSPISGHKSVSWYQQVLGQGPQFIFQYYEKEERGRGNFPDRFSARQFPNYSSELNVNALLLGDSALYLCASSHSMDSYNEQFFGPGTRLTVL.

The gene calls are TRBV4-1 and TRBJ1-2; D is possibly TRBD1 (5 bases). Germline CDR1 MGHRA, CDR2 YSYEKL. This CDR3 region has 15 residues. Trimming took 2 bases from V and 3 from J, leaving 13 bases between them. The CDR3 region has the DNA TGCGCCAGCAGCCAACGAGGGGAGGGATACTATGGCTACACCTTC. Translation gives CASSQRGEGYYGYTF.

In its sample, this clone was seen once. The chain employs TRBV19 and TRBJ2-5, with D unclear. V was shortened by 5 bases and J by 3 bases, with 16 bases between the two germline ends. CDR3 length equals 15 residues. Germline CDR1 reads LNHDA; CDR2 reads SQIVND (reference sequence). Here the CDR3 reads CASSEPEEFEETQYF. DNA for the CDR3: TGTGCCAGTAGTGAACCCGAGGAGTTCGAAGAGACCCAGTACTTC.

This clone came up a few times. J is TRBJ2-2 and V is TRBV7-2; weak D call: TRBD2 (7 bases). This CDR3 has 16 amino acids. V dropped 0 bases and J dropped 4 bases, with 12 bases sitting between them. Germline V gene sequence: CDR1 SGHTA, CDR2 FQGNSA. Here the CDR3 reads CASSLAGGPSTGELFF. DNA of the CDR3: TGTGCCAGCAGCTTAGCGGGGGGGCCTTCCACCGGGGAGCTGTTTTTT.

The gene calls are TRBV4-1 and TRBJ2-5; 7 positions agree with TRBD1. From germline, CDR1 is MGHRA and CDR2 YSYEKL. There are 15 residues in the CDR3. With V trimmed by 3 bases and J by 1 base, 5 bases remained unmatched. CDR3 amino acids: CASSHKWDSQETQYF. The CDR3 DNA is TGCGCCAGCAGCCACAAGTGGGACAGCCAAGAGACCCAGTACTTC.

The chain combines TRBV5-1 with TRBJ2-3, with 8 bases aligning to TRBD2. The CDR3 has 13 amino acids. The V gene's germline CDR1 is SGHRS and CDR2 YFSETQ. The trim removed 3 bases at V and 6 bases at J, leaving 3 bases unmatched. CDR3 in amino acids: CASSSSSGDTQYF. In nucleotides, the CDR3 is TGCGCCAGCAGCTCCTCTAGCGGGGATACGCAGTATTTT. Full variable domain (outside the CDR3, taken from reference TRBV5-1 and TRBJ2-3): KAGVTQTPRYLIKTRGQQVTLSCSPISGHRSVSWYQQTPGQGLQFLFEYFSETQRNKGNFPGRFSGRQFSNSRSEMNVSTLELGDSALYLCASSSSSGDTQYFGPGTRLTVL.

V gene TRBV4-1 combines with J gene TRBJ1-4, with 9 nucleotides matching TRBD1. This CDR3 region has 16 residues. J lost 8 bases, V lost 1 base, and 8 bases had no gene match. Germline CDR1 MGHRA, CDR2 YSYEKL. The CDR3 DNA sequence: TGCGCCAGCAGCCAAGGACGGGACAGGGTGGAAGAAAAACTGTTTTTT. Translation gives CASSQGRDRVEEKLFF.

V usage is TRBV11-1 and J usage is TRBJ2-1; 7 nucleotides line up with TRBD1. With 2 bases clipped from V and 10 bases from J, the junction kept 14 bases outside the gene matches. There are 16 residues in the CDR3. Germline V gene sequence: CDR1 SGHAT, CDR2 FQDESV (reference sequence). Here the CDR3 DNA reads TGTGCCAGCAGCTTAAAGGGGGCCAGATCAATGCGGGAGCAGTTCTTC. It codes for CASSLKGARSMREQFF.

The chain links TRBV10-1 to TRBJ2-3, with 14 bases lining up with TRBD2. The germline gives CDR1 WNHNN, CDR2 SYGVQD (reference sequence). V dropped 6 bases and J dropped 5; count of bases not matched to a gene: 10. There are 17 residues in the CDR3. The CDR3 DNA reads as TGCGCCAGCAGCGAAGGGACTAGCGGGGGAAGATTAGATACGCAGTATTTT. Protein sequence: CASSEGTSGGRLDTQYF.

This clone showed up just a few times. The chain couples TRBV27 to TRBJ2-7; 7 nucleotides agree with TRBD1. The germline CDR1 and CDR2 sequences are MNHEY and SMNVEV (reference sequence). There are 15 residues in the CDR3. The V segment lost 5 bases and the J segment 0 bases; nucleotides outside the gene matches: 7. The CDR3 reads CASSTRQGFSYEQYF. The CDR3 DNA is TGTGCCAGCAGTACAAGACAGGGTTTCTCCTACGAGCAGTACTTC.

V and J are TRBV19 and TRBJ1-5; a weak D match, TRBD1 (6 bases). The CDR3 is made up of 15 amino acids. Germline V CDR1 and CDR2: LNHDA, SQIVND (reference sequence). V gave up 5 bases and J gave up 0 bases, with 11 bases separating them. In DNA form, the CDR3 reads TGTGCCAGTAGTGGGACATCTCATAGCAATCAGCCCCAGCATTTT. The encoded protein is CASSGTSHSNQPQHF.

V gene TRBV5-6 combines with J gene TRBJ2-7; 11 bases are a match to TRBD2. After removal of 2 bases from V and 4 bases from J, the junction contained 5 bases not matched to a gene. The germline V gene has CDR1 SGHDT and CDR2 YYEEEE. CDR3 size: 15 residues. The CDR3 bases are TGTGCCAGCAGCTTCGGACTAGCGGGCCCGTACGAGCAGTACTTC. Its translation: CASSFGLAGPYEQYF.

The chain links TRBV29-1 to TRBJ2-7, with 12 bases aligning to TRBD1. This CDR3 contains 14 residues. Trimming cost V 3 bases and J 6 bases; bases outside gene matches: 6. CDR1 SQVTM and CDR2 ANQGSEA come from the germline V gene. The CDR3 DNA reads TGCAGCGTTGAGCGGGACAGGGGGCTCGGCGAGCAGTACTTC. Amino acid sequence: CSVERDRGLGEQYF.

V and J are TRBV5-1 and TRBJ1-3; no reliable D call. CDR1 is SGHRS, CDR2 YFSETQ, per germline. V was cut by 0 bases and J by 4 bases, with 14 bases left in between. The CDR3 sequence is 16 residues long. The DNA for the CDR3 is TGCGCCAGCAGCTTGGGGGCCCGGGGAGTAGGAAACACCATATATTTT. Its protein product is CASSLGARGVGNTIYF. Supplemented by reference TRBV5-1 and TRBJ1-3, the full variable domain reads KAGVTQTPRYLIKTRGQQVTLSCSPISGHRSVSWYQQTPGQGLQFLFEYFSETQRNKGNFPGRFSGRQFSNSRSEMNVSTLELGDSALYLCASSLGARGVGNTIYFGEGSWLTVV.

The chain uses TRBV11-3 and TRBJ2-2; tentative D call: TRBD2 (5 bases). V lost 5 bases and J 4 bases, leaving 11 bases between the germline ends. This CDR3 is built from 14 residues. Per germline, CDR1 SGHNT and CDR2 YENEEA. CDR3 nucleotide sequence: TGTGCCAGCAGCCCTTCACTAGTCACCGGGGAGCTGTTTTTT. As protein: CASSPSLVTGELFF.

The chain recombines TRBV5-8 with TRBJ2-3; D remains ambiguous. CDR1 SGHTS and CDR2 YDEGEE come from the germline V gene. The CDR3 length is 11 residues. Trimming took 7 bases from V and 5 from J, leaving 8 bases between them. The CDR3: CASPYRDTQYF. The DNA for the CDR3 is TGTGCCAGCCCCTACAGAGATACGCAGTATTTT.

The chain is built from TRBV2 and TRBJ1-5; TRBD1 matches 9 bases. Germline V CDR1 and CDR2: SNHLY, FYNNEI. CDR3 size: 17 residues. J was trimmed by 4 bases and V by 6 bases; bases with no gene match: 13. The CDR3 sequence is CASRTGPGQGGNQPQHF. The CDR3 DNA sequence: TGTGCCAGCAGGACCGGGCCGGGACAGGGAGGAAATCAGCCCCAGCATTTT. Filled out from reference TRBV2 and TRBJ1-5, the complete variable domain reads EPEVTQTPSHQVTQMGQEVILRCVPISNHLYFYWYRQILGQKVEFLVSFYNNEISEKSEIFDDQFSVERPDGSNFTLKIRSTKLEDSAMYFCASRTGPGQGGNQPQHFGDGTRLSIL.